A selection of T cell receptor beta chains follows, all from one sample in a study of CD8 T cells in ankylosing spondylitis. TCRdb reprocessed the 5' RACE reads via MiXCR and lists one record per CDR3 protein. The sample has hundreds of thousands of distinct CDR3 sequences; roughly 26% are singletons. The material sequenced was blood, either unsorted or a sorted T cell fraction (not recorded which). The receptors shown here come from a male donor with ankylosing spondylitis or in good health (not recorded which). The CDR3 runs from the conserved cysteine through the conserved F or W. D genes are given only for firm matches. Where a row states a size, it is once, few, many or the class of an expanded clone; other rows omit it.

D | J | V | size | length | DNA | CDR3
. | TRBJ2-3 | TRBV25-1 | . | 15 | TGTGCCAGCAAGACGGATCGGGCCCGCACAGATACGCAGTATTTT | CASKTDRARTDTQYF
. | TRBJ2-2 | TRBV5-1 | many | 16 | TGCGCCAGCAGCCAACGCGGCAGGGCGAACACCGGGGAGCTGTTTTTT | CASSQRGRANTGELFF
TRBD1 | TRBJ2-2 | TRBV20-1 | many | 15 | TGCAGTGCTGGGGGAGGACAGGGGAAGACCGGGGAGCTGTTTTTT | CSAGGGQGKTGELFF
. | TRBJ2-1 | TRBV20-1 | few | 15 | TGCAGTGGGTGGGGCGGGAAGCCCCCCTACAATGAGCAGTTCTTC | CSGWGGKPPYNEQFF
. | TRBJ2-5 | TRBV4-2 | many | 13 | TGTGCCAGCAGCCAAGACCGGCTAGAGACCCAGTACTTC | CASSQDRLETQYF
. | TRBJ2-3 | TRBV20-1 | many | 12 | TGCAGTGCTCAGAGGGACACAGATACGCAGTATTTT | CSAQRDTDTQYF
TRBD2 | TRBJ2-1 | TRBV6-1 | . | 14 | TGTGCCAGCCAGGCTAGCGGAGGAGGAATATGGCAGTTCTTC | CASQASGGGIWQFF
. | TRBJ1-1 | TRBV5-1 | many | 15 | TGCGCCAGCAGCTTGGTGCTGGGGAAGAACACTGAAGCTTTCTTT | CASSLVLGKNTEAFF
TRBD1 | TRBJ2-5 | TRBV5-1 | . | 15 | TGCGCCAGCAGCGGGGCCCAGGGGGCTAAGGAGACCCAGTACTTC | CASSGAQGAKETQYF
TRBD1 | TRBJ2-1 | TRBV6-1 | many | 16 | TGTGCCAGCAGGAACCTACAGGGGGGTACCTACAATGAGCAGTTCTTC | CASRNLQGGTYNEQFF
TRBD1 | TRBJ1-5 | TRBV4-2 | . | 16 | TGTGCCAGCAGCCAACCGGGACAGGGGGCGAAACAGCCCCAGCATTTT | CASSQPGQGAKQPQHF
. | TRBJ2-2 | TRBV11-2 | . | 15 | TGTGCCAGCGGCTTAGGGACCGTGAACACCGGGGAGCTGTTTTTT | CASGLGTVNTGELFF
. | TRBJ1-3 | TRBV12-3/TRBV12-4 | many | 12 | TGTGCCAGCAGTTTGGGGGAAAACACCATATATTTT | CASSLGENTIYF
TRBD2 | TRBJ2-5 | TRBV3-1 | . | 18 | TGTGCCACCTGCCAAGAGGGGACTACCATGTTGGGCCAAGAGACCCAGTACTTC | CATCQEGTTMLGQETQYF
. | TRBJ2-4 | TRBV20-1 | many | 15 | TGCAGTGCTAGGGTGGGAGGTGGAACCAAAAACATTCAGTACTTC | CSARVGGGTKNIQYF
TRBD1 | TRBJ1-5 | TRBV7-2 | . | 16 | TGTGCCAGCAGCTTAGCCGGGACAGGAGAGTATCAGCCCCAGCATTTT | CASSLAGTGEYQPQHF
TRBD2 | TRBJ2-1 | TRBV25-1 | many | 19 | TGTGCCAGCAGCTCCCGGAGGGCTAGCGGGAGGGTGTCCTACAATGAGCAGTTCTTC | CASSSRRASGRVSYNEQFF
TRBD2 | TRBJ2-7 | TRBV7-2 | . | 15 | TGTGCCAGCAGCTTCAAGACTAGCGCCTCCTACGAGCAGTACTTC | CASSFKTSASYEQYF
. | TRBJ2-3 | TRBV4-2 | many | 14 | TGTGCCAGCAGCCAAGATGCGGGCACAGATATGCAGTATTTT | CASSQDAGTDMQYF
. | TRBJ2-1 | TRBV29-1 | many | 14 | TGCAGCGTTGAAGAGCGGTCCCCCTACAATGAGCAGTTCTTC | CSVEERSPYNEQFF
. | TRBJ2-7 | TRBV27 | once | 12 | TGTGCCAGCTCGAACGGATACGGGGAGCAGTACTTC | CASSNGYGEQYF
. | TRBJ1-1 | TRBV6-1 | many | 17 | TGTGCCAGCACCCCCCTGGGGGGGCGCTTTGGTCACACTGAAGCTTTCTTT | CASTPLGGRFGHTEAFF
. | TRBJ1-1 | TRBV20-1 | . | 13 | TGCAGTGCTTCAGGGGTAATGAACACTGAAGCTTTCTTT | CSASGVMNTEAFF
TRBD2 | TRBJ2-1 | TRBV2 | few | 15 | TGTGCCAGTAAGAACCAGGGACTAGCTATCCATGAGCAGTTCTTC | CASKNQGLAIHEQFF
. | TRBJ2-5 | TRBV20-1 | many | 13 | TGCAGTGCTATCCTGCAGACCCAAGAGACCCAGTACTTC | CSAILQTQETQYF
TRBD2 | TRBJ2-3 | TRBV20-1 | few | 18 | TGCAGTGCTAGCAATAGGCTAGCGGGAGGGAAGCGCACAGATACGCAGTATTTT | CSASNRLAGGKRTDTQYF
. | TRBJ2-1 | TRBV27 | . | 16 | TGTGCCAGCAGTTTAAGTAGGGTCAACTCCTACAATGAGCAGTTCTTC | CASSLSRVNSYNEQFF
. | TRBJ2-1 | TRBV2 | many | 15 | TGTGCCAGCAGCCTTTTAACATTTGACTACAATGAGCAGTTCTTC | CASSLLTFDYNEQFF
. | TRBJ2-1 | TRBV20-1 | many | 13 | TGCAGTGCTAGTCGGGATGCCAGGGATGAGCAGTTCTTC | CSASRDARDEQFF
. | TRBJ2-5 | TRBV20-1 | . | 15 | TGCAGTGCTAGAGATCGAAGTCTAGCCCAAGAGACCCAGTACTTC | CSARDRSLAQETQYF
TRBD2 | TRBJ2-5 | TRBV11-2 | many | 15 | TGTGCCAGCAGCTTAGCCCGGACTAGCTTGGAGACCCAGTACTTC | CASSLARTSLETQYF
. | TRBJ2-7 | TRBV20-1 | . | 12 | TGCAGTGCTAAACAGGGTGGGCGCGAGCAGTACTTC | CSAKQGGREQYF
TRBD1 | TRBJ2-1 | TRBV6-6 | . | 13 | TGTGCCAGCAGTAACTACAGGGGCAATGAGCAGTTCTTC | CASSNYRGNEQFF
TRBD1 | TRBJ1-1 | TRBV5-1 | many | 16 | TGCGCCAGCAGCTTGGGGTGGGGACAGGTTAGCACTGAAGCTTTCTTT | CASSLGWGQVSTEAFF
. | TRBJ2-3 | TRBV29-1 | . | 15 | TGCAGCGTTGCGGACGGGACCTCCCCCACAGATACGCAGTATTTT | CSVADGTSPTDTQYF
. | TRBJ2-5 | TRBV6-5 | many | 14 | TGTGCCAGCAGTTACGGGGCCCAGGGGGGCACCCAGTACTTC | CASSYGAQGGTQYF
TRBD2 | TRBJ2-3 | TRBV24-1 | many | 16 | TGTGCCACCAGTGACGTCGGGACTAGGAGAACAGATACGCAGTATTTT | CATSDVGTRRTDTQYF
TRBD2 | TRBJ2-2 | TRBV24-1 | many | 16 | TGTGCCACCAGTGACCCTAGCGGCGCGAACACCGGGGAGCTGTTTTTT | CATSDPSGANTGELFF
TRBD1 | TRBJ2-7 | TRBV29-1 | . | 16 | TGCAGCGTTGGCGGAACCGGGGACAGGGGTCCCTACGAGCAGTACTTC | CSVGGTGDRGPYEQYF
TRBD2 | TRBJ2-7 | TRBV20-1 | . | 17 | TGCAGTGCTAGGTCCTTTAGCGGGAGGGCGAGTGTTTACGAGCAGTACTTC | CSARSFSGRASVYEQYF
TRBD2 | TRBJ2-4 | TRBV20-1 | . | 18 | TGCAGTGCTAGAGAATCACTAGCGGGGGGGATAGCCAAAAACATTCAGTACTTC | CSARESLAGGIAKNIQYF
. | TRBJ2-3 | TRBV7-9 | . | 15 | TGTGCCAGCAGTTACCCGAGCGGGAGCACAGATACGCAGTATTTT | CASSYPSGSTDTQYF